The 21 T cell receptor beta chains below come from one sample, sequenced in a study of neurological immune-mediated disorders. TCRdb ran MiXCR on the 5' RACE reads and lists one entry per CDR3 protein. The data hold 14,000 or so distinct CDR3 sequences, with roughly 13% observed a single time. What was sequenced was CD8+ T cells from blood. The origin of the receptors is a female donor with HTLV-1-associated myelopathy (HAM/TSP).

The chain combines TRBV5-5 with TRBJ2-1; 10 nucleotides match TRBD1. CDR1 and CDR2 (germline): SGHKS, YYEKEE (reference sequence). After removal of 1 base from V and 6 bases from J, the junction contained 7 bases not matched to a gene. The CDR3 has 16 residues. The CDR3 DNA reads TGTGCCAGCAGCTTGACGCCGGGACAGGGGTTCAATGAGCAGTTCTTC. Its translation: CASSLTPGQGFNEQFF.

As to this clonotype: Germline and junction disagree at one end, which may indicate a read error. This chain links TRBV5-1 with TRBJ2-7; possibly TRBD1 or TRBD2 for D (5 bases each). The germline V gene has CDR1 SGHRS and CDR2 YFSETQ. This CDR3 has 14 amino acids. For the CDR3, the DNA is TGCGCCAGCAGTAACGGGGCGCTTTCCTACGATCAGTACTTC. Its translation is CASSNGALSYDQYF.

The chain is built from TRBV3-1 and TRBJ2-7; no clear D gene. The V gene lost 8 bases and the J gene lost 4 bases, with 12 bases spanning the gap. Per germline, CDR1 LGHDT and CDR2 YNNKEL (reference sequence). The CDR3 has 12 residues. This chain's CDR3 is CASQAPRYEQYF. The CDR3 region has the DNA TGTGCCAGCCAAGCTCCAAGGTACGAGCAGTACTTC.

V is TRBV19 and J is TRBJ1-2; TRBD1 aligns across 8 bases. This CDR3 is built from 15 residues. V lost 3 bases to trimming and J lost 4 bases; unmatched junction nucleotides: 7. Germline CDR1 and CDR2: LNHDA and SQIVND (reference sequence). The chain's CDR3 is CASSIHRDRTYGYTF. The DNA for the CDR3 is TGTGCCAGTAGTATCCACCGGGACAGGACCTATGGCTACACCTTC.

Ten or more counts support this clonotype. The J gene is TRBJ2-4, the V gene TRBV21-1; the table's D call, TRBD1, was not checked against the DNA. TRBV21-1 corresponds to a pseudogene. The CDR3 length is 17 residues. CDR3 nucleotides: TGTGCCAGCAGCCTACACGGGCGCGGCCTAGCCAAAAACATTCAGTACTTC. Its translation: CASSLHGRGLAKNIQYF.

The sample holds many counts of this clonotype. This chain connects TRBV7-6 to TRBJ1-1; tentative D call: TRBD1 (6 bases). The CDR3 has 14 amino acids. Deletions cut 5 bases from V and 3 bases from J, with 13 bases between. Germline CDR1 is SGHVS and CDR2 is FNYEAQ. The CDR3 sequence is CASSPGQGYTEAFF. CDR3 bases: TGTGCCAGCAGCCCGGGGCAGGGGTACACTGAAGCTTTCTTT.

This clonotype was detected many times. The chain has TRBV6-2 or TRBV6-3 and TRBJ1-3, with D uncertain. V dropped 0 bases and J dropped 8 bases, with 8 bases sitting between them. This CDR3 contains 13 residues. CDR1 is MNHEY and CDR2 is SVGEGT in the germline V gene. CDR3 protein: CASSYSGRDTIYF. DNA for the CDR3: TGTGCCAGCAGTTACTCGGGCCGGGACACCATATATTTT.

This clonotype appeared many times. V usage is TRBV29-1 and J usage is TRBJ1-1; D is perhaps TRBD1 (5 bases). Trimming took 3 bases from V and 1 from J, leaving 6 bases between them. In germline, CDR1 is SQVTM, CDR2 ANQGSEA. The CDR3 spans 12 residues. CDR3 nucleotides: TGCAGCGTTGAGGGGGGGAACACTGAAGCTTTCTTT. This encodes CSVEGGNTEAFF.

This clonotype was detected many times. The CDR3 spells CASSLVGYGADTQYF. DNA of the CDR3: TGTGCCAGCAGCTTAGTGGGGTACGGGGCAGATACGCAGTATTTT. This chain joins TRBV7-2 and TRBJ2-3; possibly TRBD2 for D (5 bases). Germline CDR1 and CDR2: SGHTA and FQGNSA. The length of the CDR3 is 15 residues. V was shortened by 1 base and J by 4 bases, with 12 bases between the two germline ends.

This clonotype was seen repeatedly, ten times or more. V usage is TRBV14 and J usage is TRBJ2-1; the match to TRBD2 covers 7 bases. The CDR3 runs 16 residues. V lost 1 base to trimming and J lost 1 base; unmatched junction nucleotides: 4. CDR1 and CDR2 from the germline V gene are SGHDN and FVKESK. CDR3 in DNA: TGTGCCAGCAGCCAAGTGCGGGAGAGTTCCTACAATGAGCAGTTCTTC. It is translated as CASSQVRESSYNEQFF.

This clonotype showed up just a few times. The chain combines TRBV15 with TRBJ2-7; 7 bases fit TRBD2. There are 16 residues in the CDR3. Germline values: CDR1 LNHNV, CDR2 YYDKDF (reference sequence). Germline trimming cut 5 bases from V and 1 base from J; bases unmatched to any gene: 11. The CDR3 bases are TGTGCCACCAGCTCACCAGGTGGGAGGGCGTCCTACGAGCAGTACTTC. It translates to CATSSPGGRASYEQYF.

Concerning this clonotype: A much larger clone lies a single base off, so this may be a read error. The chain has TRBV20-1 and TRBJ2-2; 9 bases are a match to TRBD1. Germline V gene lookup returns CDR1 DFQATT and CDR2 SNEGSKA (reference sequence). The CDR3 is 15 amino acids. CDR3 nucleotides: TGCAGTTCTAGAGGACCGGGACAGGGTCCCGGGGAGCTGTTTTTT. Protein product: CSSRGPGQGPGELFF.

Many counts were recorded for this clonotype. CDR3 protein: CASSHGQGNNEQYF. The CDR3 bases are TGTGCCAGCAGTCACGGACAGGGAAACAACGAGCAGTACTTC. The rearrangement links TRBV27 to TRBJ2-7; 8 positions agree with TRBD1. The V gene's germline CDR1 is MNHEY and CDR2 SMNVEV (reference sequence). V lost 5 bases, J lost 5 bases, and 8 bases stayed unmatched. There are 14 residues in the CDR3.

Many counts were recorded for this clonotype. The J gene is TRBJ2-7, the V gene TRBV4-1; 14 bases fit TRBD2. The CDR3 is made up of 16 amino acids. V shed 0 bases and J 3 bases; nucleotides not matched to a gene: 1. CDR1 and CDR2 from the germline V gene are MGHRA and YSYEKL. The CDR3 nucleotides read TGCGCCAGCAGCCAAGATGGGACTAGCGGGAGCTACGAGCAGTACTTC. Protein sequence: CASSQDGTSGSYEQYF.

This chain joins TRBV27 and TRBJ2-1; possible D gene TRBD2, 5 bases. Germline V gives CDR1 MNHEY, CDR2 SMNVEV (reference sequence). Trimming removed 0 bases from V and 2 bases from J, with 17 bases in between. The CDR3 runs 18 residues. DNA for the CDR3: TGTGCCAGCAGTTTATCGATTCGTGGGTGGACTCCCTACAATGAGCAGTTCTTC. Translated: CASSLSIRGWTPYNEQFF.

This clonotype came up many times. This chain connects TRBV20-1 to TRBJ2-7; D is tentatively TRBD1 or TRBD2 (5 bases each). Looked up from germline, CDR1 is DFQATT and CDR2 is SNEGSKA (reference sequence). This CDR3 comprises 13 residues. V lost 0 bases and J lost 1, with 7 bases in between. The CDR3 is CSAREEGSYEQYF. The DNA of the CDR3 is TGCAGTGCTAGAGAAGAGGGGTCCTACGAGCAGTACTTC.

This clonotype was counted at least ten times. J is TRBJ2-2 and V is TRBV6-2 or TRBV6-3; D not resolved. Between the trimmed V and J ends, which lost 8 bases and 2 bases, there was a span of 9 bases. The V gene's germline CDR1 is MNHEY and CDR2 SVGEGT. The CDR3 loop spans 13 amino acids. As DNA, the CDR3 is TGTGCCAGCTCAATACTCAACACCGGGGAGCTGTTTTTT. Residues: CASSILNTGELFF.

This clonotype has at least ten counts. This chain connects TRBV24-1 to TRBJ2-2; 9 bases agree with TRBD1. Germline CDR1 is KGHDR and CDR2 is SFDVKD. The length of the CDR3 is 16 residues. The junction had 5 bases not matched to a gene; V was cut back by 3 bases and J by 4 bases. The DNA for the CDR3 is TGTGCCACCAGTGATCGTGGGACAGGGAGCACCGGGGAGCTGTTTTTT. Its protein product is CATSDRGTGSTGELFF.

This clonotype was counted ten times or more. CDR3 residues: CASSRTEPPYEQYF. The DNA of the CDR3 is TGTGCCAGCAGTAGAACTGAGCCCCCCTACGAGCAGTACTTC. The V and J genes are TRBV12-3 or TRBV12-4 and TRBJ2-7; D is unresolved. V was shortened by 5 bases and J by 2 bases, with 13 bases between the two germline ends. This CDR3 contains 14 residues.

This clonotype is medium-sized in the sample. The chain employs TRBV27 and TRBJ2-7, with TRBD1 matching 9 bases. Germline loops: CDR1 MNHEY, CDR2 SMNVEV (reference sequence). The CDR3 has 14 residues. J was trimmed by 9 bases and V by 2 bases; bases with no gene match: 8. CDR3 nucleotide sequence: TGTGCCAGCAGTTTAGGACAGGGGCCGACCGCGCAGTACTTC. Translated, it gives CASSLGQGPTAQYF.

This clonotype is categorized as medium-sized (0.01 to 0.1%). This chain connects TRBV29-1 to TRBJ2-3; D might be TRBD2 (6 bases). Trimming removed 4 bases from V and 3 bases from J, with 14 bases in between. CDR1 and CDR2 (germline): SQVTM, ANQGSEA. CDR3 length: 14 amino acids. DNA of the CDR3: TGCAGCGTTGGGGCGGGAAGTCAAACAGATACGCAGTATTTT. Translating gives CSVGAGSQTDTQYF.